This is a list of T cell receptor beta chains from one sample in a study of cytotoxic CD8 clonotypes in ibrutinib-treated CLL. Here immunoSEQ multiplex PCR was the method, and the copy in TCRdb shows in-frame clones only, minus some. The data show 65,000 to 85,000 clones, approximately 82% seen once. This material consisted of PBMCs, taken after 24 months of ibrutinib treatment. These TCRs come from a human donor with chronic lymphocytic leukemia. Each CDR3 is given with its conserved first and last residue. A D gene is named only where the DNA matches it firmly. Clone size appears in some rows only: once, few, many, or a class for an expanded clone.

j_call d_call v_call clone_size cdr3_aa cdr3_nt
TRBJ1-1 - TRBV5-4 - CASSLAGDTEAFF TGTGCCAGCAGCTTGGCCGGGGACACTGAAGCTTTCTTT
TRBJ2-3 - TRBV5-6 few CASSLKGAVDTQYF TGTGCCAGCAGCTTGAAAGGGGCGGTAGATACGCAGTATTTT
TRBJ2-2 TRBD1 TRBV4-2 - CASSQGQGTGELFF TGTGCCAGCAGCCAGGGACAGGGCACCGGGGAGCTGTTTTTT
TRBJ1-5 TRBD1 TRBV5-1 - CASSPGQGGSNQPQHF TGCGCCAGCAGCCCCGGACAGGGGGGTAGCAATCAGCCCCAGCATTTT
TRBJ2-4 - TRBV9 - CASSESGSQNIQYF TGTGCCAGCAGCGAAAGCGGCAGCCAAAACATTCAGTACTTC
TRBJ1-6 - TRBV6-6 - CASSYSRQAYNSPLHF TGTGCCAGCAGTTACTCGAGACAGGCGTATAATTCACCCCTCCACTTT
TRBJ1-4 - TRBV2 - CASKREAGDEKLFF TGTGCCAGCAAAAGGGAAGCCGGTGATGAAAAACTGTTTTTT
TRBJ1-4 TRBD1 TRBV6-1 - CASRGDRGTNEKLFF TGTGCCAGCAGGGGGGACAGGGGTACTAATGAAAAACTGTTTTTT
TRBJ1-1 TRBD1 TRBV5-1 - CASSRGQGMDTEAFF TGCGCCAGCAGCAGGGGACAGGGGATGGACACTGAAGCTTTCTTT
TRBJ1-4 TRBD1 TRBV28 - CASSKRQGARGTNEKLFF TGTGCCAGCAGTAAAAGACAGGGGGCGCGAGGAACTAATGAAAAACTGTTTTTT
TRBJ2-5 - TRBV9 - CASSVALTVGETQYF TGTGCCAGCAGCGTAGCTCTTACGGTCGGGGAGACCCAGTACTTC
TRBJ2-2 TRBD2 TRBV5-6 - CASSLDLAGAGELFF TGTGCCAGCAGCTTGGACCTAGCGGGAGCCGGGGAGCTGTTTTTT
TRBJ1-1 TRBD1 TRBV7-6 - CASSLGNRGNTEAFF TGTGCCAGCAGTTTAGGGAACAGGGGGAACACTGAAGCTTTCTTT
TRBJ2-7 - TRBV6-1 - CASSLQGQISYEQYF TGTGCCAGCAGTCTCCAAGGACAGATCTCCTACGAGCAGTACTTC